The 13 T cell receptor beta chains below come from one sample, sequenced in a study of identifying expanded T cells in peripheral blood. Measured with immunoSEQ multiplex PCR; TCRdb has only the in-frame clones, and not every one. The sample has some 70,000 clones; roughly 88% are singletons. Input material: blood. These receptors were taken from a person between 18 and 75 years old in good health.

This rearrangement joins TRBV2 to TRBJ2-3, with no clear D. V was shortened by 3 bases and J by 3 bases, with 13 bases between the two germline ends. The CDR3 extends over 15 amino acids. CDR1 and CDR2 from the germline V gene are SNHLY and FYNNEI. CDR3 amino acids: CASSELDRLTDTQYF. CDR3 coding DNA: TGTGCCAGCAGTGAGCTGGACCGATTGACAGATACGCAGTATTTT.

The chain recombines TRBV28 with TRBJ1-5; D is unresolved. The germline gives CDR1 MDHEN, CDR2 SYDVKM. The CDR3 covers 14 residues. V lost 6 bases, J lost 0 bases, and 9 bases lay in between. CDR3 sequence reads: CASRPQSSNQPQHF. The DNA of the CDR3 is TGTGCCAGCAGGCCTCAGAGTAGCAATCAGCCCCAGCATTTT. The variable domain in full, with the rest retrieved from reference TRBV28 and TRBJ1-5, is DVKVTQSSRYLVKRTGEKVFLECVQDMDHENMFWYRQDPGLGLRLIYFSYDVKMKEKGDIPEGYSVSREKKERFSLILESASTNQTSMYLCASRPQSSNQPQHFGDGTRLSIL.

This clone was detected a few times. J is TRBJ1-1 and V is TRBV30, with unresolved D. Germline CDR1 is GTSNPN and CDR2 is SVGIG (reference sequence). V lost 5 bases and J 2 bases, leaving 9 bases between the germline ends. The CDR3 consists of 12 residues. Here the CDR3 DNA reads TGTGCCTGGGGAGCCGGCAACACTGAAGCTTTCTTT. It yields the protein CAWGAGNTEAFF.

V and J are TRBV30 and TRBJ1-4; D gene unclear. This CDR3 has 16 amino acids. CDR1 is GTSNPN and CDR2 is SVGIG in the germline V gene (reference sequence). Trimming shortened V by 2 bases and J by 8 bases, and 21 bases separated the two germline ends. The CDR3 sequence is CAWSRTSYARGEKLFF. The CDR3 DNA reads as TGTGCCTGGAGTCGGACTTCCTACGCCCGGGGAGAAAAACTGTTTTTT.

This rearrangement joins TRBV2 to TRBJ1-1; tentative D call: TRBD1 (6 bases). The CDR3 contains 12 residues. The ends were cut back, 7 bases at V and 8 bases at J, with 14 bases in the middle. Looked up from germline, CDR1 is SNHLY and CDR2 is FYNNEI. The CDR3 spells CASTRRQGEAFF. DNA of the CDR3: TGTGCCAGCACTAGAAGGCAGGGGGAAGCTTTCTTT.

The rearrangement uses TRBV7-8 and TRBJ2-3; 10 bases align to TRBD2. The CDR3 loop spans 16 amino acids. CDR1 and CDR2 (germline): SGHVS, FQNEAQ. Losses at the gene ends were 4 bases for V and 4 bases for J; bases not matched to a gene: 8. In DNA form, the CDR3 reads TGTGCCAGCAGCTCCCACACAGCGGGAGGGGCAGATACGCAGTATTTT. Translated, it gives CASSSHTAGGADTQYF.

The chain recombines TRBV10-3 with TRBJ2-7; 7 bases are shared with TRBD2. V shed 6 bases and J 6 bases; nucleotides not matched to a gene: 14. In germline, CDR1 is ENHRY, CDR2 SYGVKD. This CDR3 region has 15 residues. The CDR3 is CAISDSGTTSPEQYF. The DNA of the CDR3 is TGTGCCATCAGCGACTCCGGGACTACCTCTCCCGAGCAGTACTTC.

The chain couples TRBV18 to TRBJ2-7, with 10 positions matching TRBD1. V trimming: 3 bases; J trimming: 5 bases; junction bases outside the gene matches: 7. Per the germline V gene, CDR1 is KGHSH and CDR2 is LQKENI. This CDR3 region has 15 residues. CDR3 bases: TGTGCCAGCTCACCCGCGACAGGGGGCGAGGACGAGCAGTACTTC. Amino acids: CASSPATGGEDEQYF.

The V gene is TRBV7-3, the J gene TRBJ2-1, with 8 bases matching TRBD2. The germline CDR1 and CDR2 sequences are SGHTA and FQGTGA. The CDR3 totals 14 residues. With 5 bases clipped from V and 7 bases from J, the junction kept 7 bases outside the gene matches. The CDR3 coding sequence is TGTGCCAGCAGCGACGGACTAGCTATAAATGAGCAGTTCTTC. It is translated as CASSDGLAINEQFF. Full variable domain (remainder filled in from reference TRBV7-3 and TRBJ2-1): GAGVSQTPSNKVTEKGKYVELRCDPISGHTALYWYRQSLGQGPEFLIYFQGTGAADDSGLPNDRFFAVRPEGSVSTLKIQRTERGDSAVYLCASSDGLAINEQFFGPGTRLTVL.

The CDR3 loop reads CSARDLTEQFF. For the CDR3, the DNA is TGCAGTGCTAGAGATCTTACCGAGCAGTTCTTC. J is TRBJ2-1 and V is TRBV20-1; D gene ambiguous. This CDR3 spans 11 amino acids. Germline V lookup: CDR1 DFQATT, CDR2 SNEGSKA (reference sequence). V lost 0 bases, J lost 10 bases, and 7 bases lay in between.

The chain couples TRBV19 to TRBJ1-5; the match to TRBD1 covers 12 bases. This CDR3 is built from 18 residues. J was trimmed by 7 bases and V by 3 bases; bases with no gene match: 13. The germline CDR1 and CDR2 sequences are LNHDA and SQIVND (reference sequence). The CDR3 region has the DNA TGTGCCAGTAGTATCCGGGACAGGGGGCTTGGGGCAAAACAGCCCCAGCATTTT. It translates to CASSIRDRGLGAKQPQHF.

V gene TRBV27 combines with J gene TRBJ2-1, with D unclear. The CDR3 covers 13 residues. Germline assignment: CDR1 MNHEY and CDR2 SMNVEV (reference sequence). The V and J ends lost 2 bases and 11 bases respectively, with 13 bases between them. In nucleotides, the CDR3 is TGTGCCAGCAGTTTAAGGCTACTCAGCCAGCAGTTCTTC. Amino acids: CASSLRLLSQQFF.

This sequence joins TRBV4-2 and TRBJ1-5; D is unclear. The length of the CDR3 is 14 residues. Germline CDR1 reads LGHNA; CDR2 reads YNFKEQ. V was shortened by 0 bases and J by 9 bases, with 12 bases between the two germline ends. The CDR3: CASSQEFLEWPQHF. CDR3 in DNA: TGTGCCAGCAGCCAAGAATTTTTAGAGTGGCCCCAGCATTTT.